Listed below are T cell receptor beta chains from one sample, sequenced in a study of cytomegalovirus exposure and HLA in healthy donors. TCRdb's copy holds only in-frame clones and misses some; the assay was immunoSEQ multiplex PCR. This repertoire includes 65,000 to 85,000 clones. The specimen was PBMCs. These receptors all stem from a woman in her sixties or seventies in good health and CMV-seronegative. Both conserved end residues are part of each CDR3. The D gene is left open where the match is weak.

J: TRBJ1-3
V: TRBV28
D: .
DNA: TGTGCCAGCAGTTTAGGACAGACGAAAGACACCATATATTTT
CDR3: CASSLGQTKDTIYF

J: TRBJ1-5
V: TRBV5-5
D: .
DNA: TGTGCCAGCAGCGGCATGGGGCAGGGAAATAATCAGCCCCAGCATTTT
CDR3: CASSGMGQGNNQPQHF

J: TRBJ2-1
V: TRBV7-9
D: .
DNA: TGTGCCAGCAGCCCAAGCGGGTCTGACAATGAGCAGTTCTTC
CDR3: CASSPSGSDNEQFF

J: TRBJ1-4
V: TRBV18
D: TRBD1
DNA: TGTGCCAGCTCACCCTCGACAGGGTCGGGCGAAAAACTGTTTTTT
CDR3: CASSPSTGSGEKLFF

J: TRBJ2-1
V: TRBV7-9
D: .
DNA: TGTGCCAGCAGCTCAGAGTATGGGCGAGCGGGTGAGAATGAGCAGTTCTTC
CDR3: CASSSEYGRAGENEQFF

J: TRBJ2-2
V: TRBV9
D: .
DNA: TGTGCCAGCAGCTCAGGGAATATCGGGGAGCTGTTTTTT
CDR3: CASSSGNIGELFF

J: TRBJ1-6
V: TRBV7-3
D: TRBD1
DNA: TGTGCCAGCAGGGGACAGTATAATTCACCCCTCCACTTT
CDR3: CASRGQYNSPLHF

J: TRBJ2-7
V: TRBV14
D: .
DNA: TGTGCCAGCAGCCCCCCCCGGGTGGTCGAGCAGTACTTC
CDR3: CASSPPRVVEQYF

J: TRBJ2-7
V: TRBV28
D: .
DNA: TGTGCCAGCAGTCGGTATTTCAACGAGCAGTACTTC
CDR3: CASSRYFNEQYF

J: TRBJ2-1
V: TRBV28
D: TRBD2
DNA: TGTGCCAGCACCACTCGGAGCGGGAGGGATTACAATGAGCAGTTCTTC
CDR3: CASTTRSGRDYNEQFF

J: TRBJ1-5
V: TRBV4-2
D: TRBD1
DNA: TGTGCCAGCAGCCAAGATCCTGCGACAGGGGGTGGTCAGCCCCAGCATTTT
CDR3: CASSQDPATGGGQPQHF

J: TRBJ2-3
V: TRBV5-1
D: TRBD2
DNA: TGCGCCAGCAGCTCCTTAACGACTAGCGGGATAGATACGCAGTATTTT
CDR3: CASSSLTTSGIDTQYF

J: TRBJ2-7
V: TRBV2
D: TRBD2
DNA: TGTGCCAGCAGTGACCACACGGGACTAGCGATCCAGAGTACCTACGAGCAGTACTTC
CDR3: CASSDHTGLAIQSTYEQYF

J: TRBJ2-7
V: TRBV7-2
D: TRBD2
DNA: TGTGCCAGCAGCTCGGGTGGGGGACTAGCGGGATACGAGCAGTACTTC
CDR3: CASSSGGGLAGYEQYF

J: TRBJ1-2
V: TRBV28
D: TRBD1
DNA: TGTGCCAGCAGACTGGGACAGGAGTATGGCTACACCTTC
CDR3: CASRLGQEYGYTF

J: TRBJ2-4
V: TRBV28
D: .
DNA: TGTGCCAGCAGACGGGACATGAAAAACATTCAGTACTTC
CDR3: CASRRDMKNIQYF

J: TRBJ1-4
V: TRBV2
D: .
DNA: TGTGCCAGCACTCGGGCAACTAATGAAAAACTGTTTTTT
CDR3: CASTRATNEKLFF

J: TRBJ2-3
V: TRBV30
D: TRBD2
DNA: TGTGCCTGGAGCTTGGGGACTAGCGGGATCACAGATACGCAGTATTTT
CDR3: CAWSLGTSGITDTQYF

J: TRBJ2-3
V: TRBV11-2
D: TRBD1
DNA: TGTGCCAGCAGCTTAAGGCAGGGGGGCACAGATACGCAGTATTTT
CDR3: CASSLRQGGTDTQYF

J: TRBJ2-5
V: TRBV5-1
D: TRBD1
DNA: TGCGCCAGCCTGATCGACAGGAAGGGGACAGGGGGCGAGGTAGGGACCCAGTACTTC
CDR3: CASLIDRKGTGGEVGTQYF

J: TRBJ2-2
V: TRBV2
D: TRBD2
DNA: TGTGCCAGCAGTGAACTAGCGGGAGAAGACACCGGGGAGCTGTTTTTT
CDR3: CASSELAGEDTGELFF

J: TRBJ1-3
V: TRBV19
D: .
DNA: TGTGCCAGCGGCACAGGTAGCTCTGGAAACACCATATATTTT
CDR3: CASGTGSSGNTIYF

J: TRBJ2-7
V: TRBV9
D: TRBD1
DNA: TGTGTCAGCAGCCCGAACCCCCGGGACAGCTACGAGCAGTACTTC
CDR3: CVSSPNPRDSYEQYF

J: TRBJ2-1
V: TRBV27
D: .
DNA: TGTGCCAGCAGTTTGAGACAGAACTCCTACAATGAGCAGTTCTTC
CDR3: CASSLRQNSYNEQFF

J: TRBJ2-3
V: TRBV7-8
D: TRBD1
DNA: TGTGCCAGCAGCAGACAGGGGACAGATACGCAGTATTTT
CDR3: CASSRQGTDTQYF

J: TRBJ2-2
V: TRBV11-2
D: TRBD2
DNA: TGTGCCAGCAGCTTAGATTTGGGGACTAGCAGGAACACCGGGGAGCTGTTTTTT
CDR3: CASSLDLGTSRNTGELFF

J: TRBJ1-1
V: TRBV7-9
D: TRBD1
DNA: TGTGCCAGCAGCCAAACCACAGGGGGAGGAACTGAAGCTTTCTTT
CDR3: CASSQTTGGGTEAFF

J: TRBJ2-4
V: TRBV2
D: .
DNA: TGTGCCAGCAGTGTAGGAGGAGGGGTAGCCAAAAACATTCAGTACTTC
CDR3: CASSVGGGVAKNIQYF

J: TRBJ2-7
V: TRBV6-4
D: TRBD1
DNA: TGTGCCAGACCGGGACAGGGAATGCGTCGCTCCTACGAGCAGTACTTC
CDR3: CARPGQGMRRSYEQYF

J: TRBJ1-2
V: TRBV6-1
D: .
DNA: TGTGCCAGCACCCCGGAGCGGTCAGGCTATGGCTACACCTTC
CDR3: CASTPERSGYGYTF

J: TRBJ1-3
V: TRBV28
D: .
DNA: TGTGCCAGCAGTTCCTTAGAGGTCCTGGACACCATATATTTT
CDR3: CASSSLEVLDTIYF